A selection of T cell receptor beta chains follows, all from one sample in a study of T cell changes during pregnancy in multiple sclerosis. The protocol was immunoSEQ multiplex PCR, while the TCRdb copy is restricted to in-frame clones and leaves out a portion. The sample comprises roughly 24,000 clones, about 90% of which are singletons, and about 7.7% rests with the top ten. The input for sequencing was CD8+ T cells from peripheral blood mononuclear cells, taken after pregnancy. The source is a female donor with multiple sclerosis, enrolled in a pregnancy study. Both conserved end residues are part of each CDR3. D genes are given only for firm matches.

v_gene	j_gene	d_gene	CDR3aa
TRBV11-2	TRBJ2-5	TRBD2	CASSFILAGAGETQYF
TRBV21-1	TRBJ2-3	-	CASSKGPSGCTDTQYF
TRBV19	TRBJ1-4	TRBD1	CASKPGQRNEKLFF
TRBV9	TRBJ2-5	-	CASSAGDWTEEETQYF
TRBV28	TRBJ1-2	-	CASSLSAVDGYTF
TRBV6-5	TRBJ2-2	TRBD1	CASRSGTGNTGELFF
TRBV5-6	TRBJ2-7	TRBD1	CASSLEGQGADYEQYF
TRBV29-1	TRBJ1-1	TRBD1	CSVLGQLNTEAFF
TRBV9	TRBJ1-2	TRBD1	CASSPRTGSPYYGYTF
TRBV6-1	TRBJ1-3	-	CASSDWPHENTIYF
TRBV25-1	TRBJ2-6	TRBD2	CASSPGGGPRSGANVLTF
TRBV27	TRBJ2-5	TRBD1	CASSLTGGETQYF
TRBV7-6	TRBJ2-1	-	CASSSQGLGDEQFF
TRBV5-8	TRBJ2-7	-	CASSLAGGAPGYHEQYF
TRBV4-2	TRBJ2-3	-	CASSQLGATDTQYF
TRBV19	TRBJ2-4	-	CASSKGGQNIQYF
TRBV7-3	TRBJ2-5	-	CASSYDREETQYF
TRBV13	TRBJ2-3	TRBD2	CASSSGLVEDTQYF
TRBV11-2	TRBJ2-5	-	CASSLVSGTQYF
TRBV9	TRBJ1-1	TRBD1	CASNPRGGEGTEAFF
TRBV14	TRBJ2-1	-	CASSPILGNEQFF
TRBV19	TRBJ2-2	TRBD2	CASTPGLAGESTGELFF
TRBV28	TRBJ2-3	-	CASKRANTDTQYF
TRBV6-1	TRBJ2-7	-	CASSEGWWDSAYEQYF
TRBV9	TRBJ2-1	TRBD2	CASSQTSFREQFF
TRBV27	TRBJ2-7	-	CASSLSWGDRPTKQYF
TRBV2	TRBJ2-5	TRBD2	CATLTGTSGRETQYF
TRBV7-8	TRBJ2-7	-	CASSFSVSGEQYF
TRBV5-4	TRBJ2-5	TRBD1	CASTDRGETQYF
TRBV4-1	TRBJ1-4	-	CASSTEGLEKLFF
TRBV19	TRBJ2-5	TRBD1	CASSGRTGGVQETQYF
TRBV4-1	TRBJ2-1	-	CASSQEGQTYNEQFF
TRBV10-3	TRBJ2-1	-	CAISEPQEGDEQFF
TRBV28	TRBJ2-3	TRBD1	CASSLLTGRTDTQYF
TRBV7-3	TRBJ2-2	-	CASSSLGRAGELFF
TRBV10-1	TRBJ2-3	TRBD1	CASSESLGTGGTDTQYF
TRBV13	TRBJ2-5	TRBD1	CASSQNRDRGRETQYF
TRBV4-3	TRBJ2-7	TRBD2	CASSQDHFFAGGGEQYF
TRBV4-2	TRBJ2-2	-	CASKETGETGELFF
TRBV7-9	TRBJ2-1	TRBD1	CASSGSTSGDREQFF
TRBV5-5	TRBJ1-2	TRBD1	CASSSAGTGGGYGYTF
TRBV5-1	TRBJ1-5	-	CASSLEGGWGNQPQHF
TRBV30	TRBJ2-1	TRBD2	CAWSVPGLHNEQFF
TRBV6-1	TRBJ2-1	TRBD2	CASSEFRSSGLYEQFF
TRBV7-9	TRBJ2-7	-	CASSFVGAGDEQYF
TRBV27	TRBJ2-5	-	CASSLVGSLGETQYF
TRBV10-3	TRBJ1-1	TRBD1	CAISADRETEAFF